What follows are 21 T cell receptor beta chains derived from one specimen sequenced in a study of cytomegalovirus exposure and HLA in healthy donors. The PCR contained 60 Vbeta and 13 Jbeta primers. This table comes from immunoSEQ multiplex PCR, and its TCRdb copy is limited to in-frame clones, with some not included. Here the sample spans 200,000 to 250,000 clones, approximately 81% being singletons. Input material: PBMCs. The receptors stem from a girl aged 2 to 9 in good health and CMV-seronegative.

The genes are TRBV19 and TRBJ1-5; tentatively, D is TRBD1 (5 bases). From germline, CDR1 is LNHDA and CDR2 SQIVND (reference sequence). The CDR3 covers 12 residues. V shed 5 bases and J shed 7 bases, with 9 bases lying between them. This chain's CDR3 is CASSQGWQPQHF. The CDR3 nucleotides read TGTGCCAGTAGTCAGGGTTGGCAGCCCCAGCATTTT.

Here the CDR3 reads CASSVSTLTKNIQYF. The CDR3, as DNA: TGTGCCAGCAGTGTGAGCACTCTAACCAAAAACATTCAGTACTTC. The rearrangement links TRBV5-7 to TRBJ2-4; no reliable D call. TRBV5-7 is designated an ORF whose function remains uncertain. Deletions cut 5 bases from V and 2 bases from J, with 14 bases between. The CDR3 has 15 residues.

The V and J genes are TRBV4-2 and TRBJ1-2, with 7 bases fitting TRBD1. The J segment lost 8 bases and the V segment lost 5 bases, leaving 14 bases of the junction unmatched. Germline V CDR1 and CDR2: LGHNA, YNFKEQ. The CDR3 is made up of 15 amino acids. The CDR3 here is CASSSWDSPLGGYTF. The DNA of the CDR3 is TGTGCCAGCAGCAGCTGGGACAGCCCTCTTGGAGGCTACACCTTC.

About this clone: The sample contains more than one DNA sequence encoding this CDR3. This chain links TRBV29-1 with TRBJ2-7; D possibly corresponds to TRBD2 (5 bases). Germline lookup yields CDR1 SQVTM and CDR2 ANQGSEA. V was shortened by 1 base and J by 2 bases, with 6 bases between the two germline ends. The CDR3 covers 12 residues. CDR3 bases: TGCAGCGTTGAAGGGCGGGCCTACGAGCAGTACTTC. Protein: CSVEGRAYEQYF.

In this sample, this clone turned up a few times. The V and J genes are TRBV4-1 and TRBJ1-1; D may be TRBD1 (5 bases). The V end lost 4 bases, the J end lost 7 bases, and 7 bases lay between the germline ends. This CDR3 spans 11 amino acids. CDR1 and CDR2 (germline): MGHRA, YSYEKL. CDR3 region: CASSRGFEAFF. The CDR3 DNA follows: TGCGCCAGCAGCCGGGGCTTTGAAGCTTTCTTT.

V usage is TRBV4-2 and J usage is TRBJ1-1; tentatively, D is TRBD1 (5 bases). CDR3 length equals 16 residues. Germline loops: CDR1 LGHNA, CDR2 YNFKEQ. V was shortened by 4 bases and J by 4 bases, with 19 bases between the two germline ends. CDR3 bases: TGTGCCAGCAGCCGGGCCCCAGACAGAGGCGGCACTGAAGCTTTCTTT. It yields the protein CASSRAPDRGGTEAFF.

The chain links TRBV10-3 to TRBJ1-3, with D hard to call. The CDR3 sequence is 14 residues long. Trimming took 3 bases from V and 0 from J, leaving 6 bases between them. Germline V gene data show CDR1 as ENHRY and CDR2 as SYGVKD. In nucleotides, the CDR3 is TGTGCCATCAGTGATAAACACTCTGGAAACACCATATATTTT. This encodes CAISDKHSGNTIYF.

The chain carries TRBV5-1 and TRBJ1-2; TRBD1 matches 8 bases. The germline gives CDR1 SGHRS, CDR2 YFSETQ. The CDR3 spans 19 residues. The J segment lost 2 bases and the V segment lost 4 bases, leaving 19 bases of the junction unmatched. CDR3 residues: CASSPGPVTGDFRNYGYTF. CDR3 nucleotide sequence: TGCGCCAGCAGCCCTGGACCAGTGACAGGGGACTTCCGAAACTATGGCTACACCTTC.

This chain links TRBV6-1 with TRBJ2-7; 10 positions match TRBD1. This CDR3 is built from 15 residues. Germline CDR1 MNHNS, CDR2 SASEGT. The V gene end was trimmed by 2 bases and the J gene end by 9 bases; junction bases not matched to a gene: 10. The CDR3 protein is CASSESGTGASGQYF. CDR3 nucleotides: TGTGCCAGCAGTGAATCAGGGACAGGGGCGAGTGGGCAGTACTTC.

The CDR3 coding sequence is TGTGCCAGCAGCTCTCCCGGGACTAGGAGATTCGAGCAGTACTTC. Protein: CASSSPGTRRFEQYF. The chain uses TRBV7-9 and TRBJ2-7; 8 bases line up with TRBD2. V lost 4 bases to trimming and J lost 6 bases; unmatched junction nucleotides: 11. This CDR3 is built from 15 residues. CDR1 and CDR2 from the germline V gene are SEHNR and FQNEAQ (reference sequence).

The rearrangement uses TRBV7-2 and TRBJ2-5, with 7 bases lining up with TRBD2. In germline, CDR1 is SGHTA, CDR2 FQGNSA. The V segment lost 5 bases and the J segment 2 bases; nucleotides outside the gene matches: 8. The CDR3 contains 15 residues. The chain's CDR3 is CASSQPGGTQETQYF. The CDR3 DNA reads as TGTGCCAGCAGCCAACCGGGGGGAACACAAGAGACCCAGTACTTC.

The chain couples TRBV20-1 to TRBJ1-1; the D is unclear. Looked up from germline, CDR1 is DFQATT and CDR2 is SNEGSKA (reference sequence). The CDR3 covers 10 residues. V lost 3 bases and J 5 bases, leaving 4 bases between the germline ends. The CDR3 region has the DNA TGCAGTGCTAGCGCGACTGAAGCTTTCTTT. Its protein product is CSASATEAFF.

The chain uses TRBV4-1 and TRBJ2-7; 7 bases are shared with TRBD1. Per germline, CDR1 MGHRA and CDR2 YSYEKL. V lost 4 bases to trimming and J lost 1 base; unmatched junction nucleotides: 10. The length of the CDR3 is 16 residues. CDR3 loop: CASSPFEGARSYEQYF. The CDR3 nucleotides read TGCGCCAGCAGCCCTTTTGAGGGGGCAAGATCCTACGAGCAGTACTTC.

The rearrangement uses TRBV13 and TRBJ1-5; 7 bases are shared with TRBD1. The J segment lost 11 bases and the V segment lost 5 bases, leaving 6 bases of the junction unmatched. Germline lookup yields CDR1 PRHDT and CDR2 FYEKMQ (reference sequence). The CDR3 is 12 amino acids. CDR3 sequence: CASSASQGAQHF. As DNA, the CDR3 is TGTGCCAGCAGCGCCAGCCAGGGGGCCCAGCATTTT.

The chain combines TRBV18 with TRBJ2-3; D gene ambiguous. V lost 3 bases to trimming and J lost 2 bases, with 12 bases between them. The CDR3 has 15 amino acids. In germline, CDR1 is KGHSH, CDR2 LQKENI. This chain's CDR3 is CASSPLTGPTDTQYF. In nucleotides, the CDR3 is TGTGCCAGCTCACCTCTAACTGGGCCCACAGATACGCAGTATTTT.

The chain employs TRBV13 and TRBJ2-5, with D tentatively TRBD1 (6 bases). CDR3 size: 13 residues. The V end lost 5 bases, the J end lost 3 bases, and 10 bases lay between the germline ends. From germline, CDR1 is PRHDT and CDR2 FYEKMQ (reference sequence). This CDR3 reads CASSPEGEETQYF. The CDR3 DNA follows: TGTGCCAGCAGCCCCGAGGGGGAAGAGACCCAGTACTTC.

Written as DNA, the CDR3 is TGTGCCTGGAGTGTTTCCGGGACTAGCAGCCGGGAGACCCAGTACTTC. It encodes CAWSVSGTSSRETQYF. This chain connects TRBV30 to TRBJ2-5; 9 bases are shared with TRBD2. Germline V gene lookup returns CDR1 GTSNPN and CDR2 SVGIG (reference sequence). V lost 0 bases and J lost 5; bases outside the gene matches: 10. The CDR3 totals 16 residues.

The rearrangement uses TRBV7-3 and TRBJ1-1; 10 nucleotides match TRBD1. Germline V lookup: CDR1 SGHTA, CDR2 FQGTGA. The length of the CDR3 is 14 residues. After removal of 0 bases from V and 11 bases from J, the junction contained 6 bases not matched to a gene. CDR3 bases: TGTGCCAGCAGCTTAACCTCGACAGGGGGCCGTGCTTTCTTT. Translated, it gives CASSLTSTGGRAFF.

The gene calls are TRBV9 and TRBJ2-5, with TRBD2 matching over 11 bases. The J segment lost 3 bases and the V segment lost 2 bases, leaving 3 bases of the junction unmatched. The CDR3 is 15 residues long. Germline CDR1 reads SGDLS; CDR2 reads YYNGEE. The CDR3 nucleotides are TGTGCCAGCAGCGTCCCGGGACTAGCGGAAGAGACCCAGTACTTC. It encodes CASSVPGLAEETQYF.

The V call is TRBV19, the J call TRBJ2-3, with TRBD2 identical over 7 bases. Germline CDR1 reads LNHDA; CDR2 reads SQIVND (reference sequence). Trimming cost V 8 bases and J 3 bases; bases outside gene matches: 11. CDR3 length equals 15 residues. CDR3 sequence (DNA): TGTGCCAGTTCAGCGGGGCTAGCGAGGACAGATACGCAGTATTTT. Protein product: CASSAGLARTDTQYF.

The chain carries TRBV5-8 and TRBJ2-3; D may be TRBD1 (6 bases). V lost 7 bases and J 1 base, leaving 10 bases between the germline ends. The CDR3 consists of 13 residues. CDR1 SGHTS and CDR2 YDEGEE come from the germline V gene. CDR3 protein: CASRKGGTDTQYF. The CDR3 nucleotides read TGTGCCAGCCGAAAGGGGGGCACAGATACGCAGTATTTT.